This T cell receptor beta chain appears in the sequencing data of a study of T cells in narcolepsy. Study-wide context: Enrolled donors included narcolepsy type 1 or type 2 patients and healthy controls. Study results and limitations: Autoreactive clonotypes reportedly recurred in blood of same and different patients, not controls. HCRT-specific and TRIB2-specific autoreactive clonotypes appeared among same-patient CSF and blood CD4+ clonotypes. Some memory CD4+ repertoires had no autoreactive clone sequences.

V was pared by 8 bases and J by 9 bases, with 6 bases of the junction left unmatched. CDR1 is ENHRY, CDR2 SYGVKD, per germline. The CDR3 spans 13 residues. Note on this clone: What it binds is unknown.

Libraries were prepared by immunoSEQ multiplex PCR; TCRdb keeps only in-frame clonotypes and omits some of them. Of around 32,000 clones listed, around 83% are singletons. Specimen: memory (CD45RA-) CD4+ T cells from blood. This chain links TRBV10-3 with TRBJ1-6, with 8 bases lining up with TRBD1. The sequence was collected from a human donor in good health. CDR3: CAISTGERSPLHF. CDR3 DNA: TGTGCCATCTCGACAGGGGAGCGTTCACCCCTCCACTTT.